This is a list of T cell receptor beta chains from one sample in a study of T cell responses to AZD1222 COVID-19 vaccine. Libraries were prepared by immunoSEQ multiplex PCR; TCRdb keeps only in-frame clonotypes and omits some of them. The repertoire consists of 75,000 to 85,000 clones, with 60% to 85% occurring once and the leading ten covering roughly 29%. The specimen comprised peripheral blood, sampled 28 days after the second dose of the MenACWY control vaccine. Receptors were obtained from an adult who received the MenACWY meningococcal vaccine as a control. CDR3s include the opening cysteine and the closing phenylalanine or tryptophan. The D gene is left open where the match is weak. Not every row has a clone size; where given, it reads once, few, many or a size class.

V	J	size	D	CDR3	DNA
TRBV2	TRBJ2-2	NA	NA	CASSGASANTGELFF	TGTGCCAGCAGTGGGGCCTCGGCGAACACCGGGGAGCTGTTTTTT
TRBV7-9	TRBJ1-5	NA	NA	CASSSDSDQPQHF	TGTGCCAGCAGCTCCGACAGTGATCAGCCCCAGCATTTT
TRBV5-5	TRBJ1-1	NA	NA	CASRPWGRREAFF	TGTGCCAGCAGGCCTTGGGGGCGACGAGAAGCTTTCTTT
TRBV6-2/TRBV6-3	TRBJ2-5	NA	NA	CASSYRGDGQETQYF	TGTGCCAGCAGTTACAGGGGTGACGGCCAAGAGACCCAGTACTTC
TRBV7-9	TRBJ2-7	many	NA	CASSLSNEQYF	TGTGCCAGCAGCTTATCAAACGAGCAGTACTTC
TRBV7-8	TRBJ2-1	few	TRBD2	CASRFHPTSGVNNEQFF	TGTGCCAGCAGGTTCCACCCGACTAGCGGGGTTAACAATGAGCAGTTCTTC
TRBV7-9	TRBJ1-1	NA	TRBD1	CASRDREKTEAFF	TGTGCCAGCCGGGACAGGGAAAAAACTGAAGCTTTCTTT
TRBV30	TRBJ2-5	NA	NA	CAWSPEQETQYF	TGTGCCTGGAGTCCGGAACAAGAGACCCAGTACTTC
TRBV19	TRBJ2-1	NA	TRBD1	CASSIRSGTGAAYNEQFF	TGTGCCAGTAGTATACGATCCGGGACAGGGGCTGCATACAATGAGCAGTTCTTC
TRBV20-1	TRBJ1-6	NA	TRBD1	CSATETGGPTSSYNSPLHF	TGCAGTGCTACTGAGACAGGGGGTCCGACAAGCTCCTATAATTCACCCCTCCACTTT
TRBV2	TRBJ2-7	NA	NA	CASTPVGEQYF	TGTGCCAGCACCCCGGTAGGGGAGCAGTACTTC
TRBV7-2	TRBJ1-2	NA	NA	CASSQARYGYTF	TGTGCCAGCAGCCAGGCCCGGTATGGCTACACCTTC
TRBV5-4	TRBJ1-5	few	NA	CASSLGRNQPQHF	TGTGCCAGCAGCTTGGGACGTAATCAGCCCCAGCATTTT
TRBV7-8	TRBJ1-1	NA	NA	CASSFLSAGGAGYDEAFF	TGTGCCAGCAGCTTCCTCTCCGCGGGGGGCGCAGGGTACGATGAAGCTTTCTTT
TRBV6-5	TRBJ1-2	NA	NA	CASSPDGSYGYTF	TGTGCCAGCAGCCCCGACGGGTCCTATGGCTACACCTTC
TRBV4-1	TRBJ2-7	NA	NA	CASSQEIGHGAYEQYF	TGCGCCAGCAGCCAAGAAATCGGCCATGGCGCCTACGAGCAGTACTTC
TRBV6-2/TRBV6-3	TRBJ1-6	NA	NA	CASSWERGYSPLHF	TGTGCCAGCAGTTGGGAACGGGGTTATTCACCCCTCCACTTT